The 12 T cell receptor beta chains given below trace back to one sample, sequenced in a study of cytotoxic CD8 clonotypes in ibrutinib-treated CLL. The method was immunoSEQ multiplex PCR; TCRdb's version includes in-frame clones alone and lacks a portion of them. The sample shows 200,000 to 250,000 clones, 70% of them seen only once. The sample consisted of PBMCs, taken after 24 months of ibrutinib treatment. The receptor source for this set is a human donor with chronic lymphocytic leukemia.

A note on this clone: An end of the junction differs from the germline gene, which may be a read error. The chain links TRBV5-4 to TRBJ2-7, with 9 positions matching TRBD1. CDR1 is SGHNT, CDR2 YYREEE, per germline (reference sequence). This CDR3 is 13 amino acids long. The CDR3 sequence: CASSLEGTGTKAF. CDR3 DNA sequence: TGTGCCAGCAGCTTGGAAGGGACAGGGACTAAGGCATTC.

CDR3 DNA sequence: TGTGCCTGGGGAAACAGGGTCGGCTACGAGCAGTACTTC. Protein product: CAWGNRVGYEQYF. The rearrangement links TRBV30 to TRBJ2-7; maybe TRBD1 (6 bases). The germline V and J ends were trimmed by 5 bases and 3 bases, with 14 bases remaining between them. Looked up from germline, CDR1 is GTSNPN and CDR2 is SVGIG (reference sequence). The CDR3 length is 13 residues.

The CDR3 is CASSLDGSNHNEQFF. The CDR3 DNA reads TGTGCCAGCAGCTTGGACGGGAGTAACCACAATGAGCAGTTCTTC. The chain uses TRBV7-3 and TRBJ2-1, with TRBD2 as a possible D gene (6 bases). V lost 3 bases, J lost 5 bases, and 14 bases lay in between. This CDR3 spans 15 amino acids. Germline CDR1 reads SGHTA; CDR2 reads FQGTGA. Combining the CDR3 with reference TRBV7-3 and TRBJ2-1 gives the whole variable domain GAGVSQTPSNKVTEKGKYVELRCDPISGHTALYWYRQSLGQGPEFLIYFQGTGAADDSGLPNDRFFAVRPEGSVSTLKIQRTERGDSAVYLCASSLDGSNHNEQFFGPGTRLTVL.

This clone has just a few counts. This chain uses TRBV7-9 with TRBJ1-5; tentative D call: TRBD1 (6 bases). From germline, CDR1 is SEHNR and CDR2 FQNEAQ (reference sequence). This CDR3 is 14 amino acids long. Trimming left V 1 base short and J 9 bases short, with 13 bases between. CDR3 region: CASSLDRAPAPQHF. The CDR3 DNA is TGTGCCAGCAGCTTAGACAGGGCCCCTGCGCCCCAGCATTTT.

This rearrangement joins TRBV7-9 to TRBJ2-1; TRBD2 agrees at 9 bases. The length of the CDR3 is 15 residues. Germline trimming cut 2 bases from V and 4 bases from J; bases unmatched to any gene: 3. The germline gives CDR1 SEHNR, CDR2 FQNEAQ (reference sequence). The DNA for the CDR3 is TGTGCCAGCAGCTTACTAGCGGGGAGTTACAATGAGCAGTTCTTC. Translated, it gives CASSLLAGSYNEQFF. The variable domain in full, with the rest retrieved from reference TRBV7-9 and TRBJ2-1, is DTGVSQNPRHKITKRGQNVTFRCDPISEHNRLYWYRQTLGQGPEFLTYFQNEAQLEKSRLLSDRFSAERPKGSFSTLEIQRTEQGDSAMYLCASSLLAGSYNEQFFGPGTRLTVL.

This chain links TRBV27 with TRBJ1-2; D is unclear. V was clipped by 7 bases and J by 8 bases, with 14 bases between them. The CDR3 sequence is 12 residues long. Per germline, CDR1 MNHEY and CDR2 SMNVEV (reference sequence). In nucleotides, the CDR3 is TGTGCCAGCATTTGGCCGCCCGGCGGCTACACCTTC. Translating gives CASIWPPGGYTF.

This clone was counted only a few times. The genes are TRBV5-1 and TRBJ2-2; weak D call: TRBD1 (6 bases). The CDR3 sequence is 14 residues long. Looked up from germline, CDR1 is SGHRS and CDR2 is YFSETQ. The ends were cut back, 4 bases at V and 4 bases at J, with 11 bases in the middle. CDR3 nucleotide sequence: TGCGCCAGCAGCGCAGGGGAGAGCACCGGGGAGCTGTTTTTT. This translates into CASSAGESTGELFF.

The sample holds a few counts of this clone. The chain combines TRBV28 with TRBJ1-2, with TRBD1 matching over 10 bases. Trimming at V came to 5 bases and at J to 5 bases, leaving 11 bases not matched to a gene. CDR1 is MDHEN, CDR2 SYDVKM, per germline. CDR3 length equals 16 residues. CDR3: CASSTGQGITVYGYTF. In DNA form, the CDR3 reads TGTGCCAGCAGTACGGGACAGGGGATTACGGTTTATGGCTACACCTTC.

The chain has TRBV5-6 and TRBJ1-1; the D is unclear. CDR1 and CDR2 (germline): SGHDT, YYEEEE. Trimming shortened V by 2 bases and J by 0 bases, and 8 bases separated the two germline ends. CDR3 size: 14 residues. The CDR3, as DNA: TGTGCCAGCAGCTTAGGCTTAGTGAACACTGAAGCTTTCTTT. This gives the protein CASSLGLVNTEAFF.

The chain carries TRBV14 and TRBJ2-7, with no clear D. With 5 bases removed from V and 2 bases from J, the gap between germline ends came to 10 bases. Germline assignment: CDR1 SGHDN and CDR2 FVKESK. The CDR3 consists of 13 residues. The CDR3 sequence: CASSWGNTYEQYF. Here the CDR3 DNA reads TGTGCCAGCAGCTGGGGAAACACCTACGAGCAGTACTTC.

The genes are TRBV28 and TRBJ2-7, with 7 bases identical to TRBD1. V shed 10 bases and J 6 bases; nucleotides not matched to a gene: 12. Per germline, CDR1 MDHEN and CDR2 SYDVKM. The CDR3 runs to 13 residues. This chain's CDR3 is CATKGAARGEQYF. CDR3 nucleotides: TGTGCCACCAAGGGGGCAGCTCGAGGCGAGCAGTACTTC.

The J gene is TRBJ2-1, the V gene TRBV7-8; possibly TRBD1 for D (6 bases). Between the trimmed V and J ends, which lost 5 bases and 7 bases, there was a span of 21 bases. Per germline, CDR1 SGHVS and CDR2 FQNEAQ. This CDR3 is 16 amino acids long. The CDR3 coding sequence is TGTGCCAGCAGCACTTACTCCCCCTTAGGGGGAAATGAGCAGTTCTTC. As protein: CASSTYSPLGGNEQFF. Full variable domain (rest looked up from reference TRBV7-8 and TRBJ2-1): GAGVSQSPRYKVAKRGQDVALRCDPISGHVSLFWYQQALGQGPEFLTYFQNEAQLDKSGLPSDRFFAERPEGSVSTLKIQRTQQEDSAVYLCASSTYSPLGGNEQFFGPGTRLTVL.